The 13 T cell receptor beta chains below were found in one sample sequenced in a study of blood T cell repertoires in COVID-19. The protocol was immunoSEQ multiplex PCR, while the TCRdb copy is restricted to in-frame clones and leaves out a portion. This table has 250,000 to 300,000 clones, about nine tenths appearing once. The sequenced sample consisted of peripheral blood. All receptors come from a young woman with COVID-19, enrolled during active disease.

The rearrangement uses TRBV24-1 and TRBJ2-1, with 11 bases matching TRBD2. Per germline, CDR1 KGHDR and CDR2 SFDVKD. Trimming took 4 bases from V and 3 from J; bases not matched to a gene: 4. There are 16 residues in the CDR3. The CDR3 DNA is TGTGCCACCAGTGACCGCGGGACTAGCGGCTACAATGAGCAGTTCTTC. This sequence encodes CATSDRGTSGYNEQFF.

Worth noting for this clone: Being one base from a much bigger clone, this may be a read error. DNA of the CDR3: TGCGCCAGCAGTGAAGGGACAGGGGGCTACGAGCAGTACTTC. Encoded protein: CASSEGTGGYEQYF. V and J are TRBV10-1 and TRBJ2-7; 11 bases align to TRBD1. CDR1 is WNHNN, CDR2 SYGVQD, per germline (reference sequence). Trimming cost V 3 bases and J 3 bases; bases outside gene matches: 1. This CDR3 is built from 14 residues.

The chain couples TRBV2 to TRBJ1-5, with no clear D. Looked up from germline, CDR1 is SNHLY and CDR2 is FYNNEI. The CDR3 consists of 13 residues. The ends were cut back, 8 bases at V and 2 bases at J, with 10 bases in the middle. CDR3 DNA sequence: TGTGCCAGCGGCGTGGAGGGCAATCAGCCCCAGCATTTT. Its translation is CASGVEGNQPQHF.

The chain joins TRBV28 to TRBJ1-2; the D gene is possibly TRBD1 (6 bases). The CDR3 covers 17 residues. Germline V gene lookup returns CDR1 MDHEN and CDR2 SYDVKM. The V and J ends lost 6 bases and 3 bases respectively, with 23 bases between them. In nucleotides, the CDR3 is TGTGCCAGCAGGCCTTATCCGGGACAAGGGGACCACTATGGCTACACCTTC. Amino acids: CASRPYPGQGDHYGYTF.

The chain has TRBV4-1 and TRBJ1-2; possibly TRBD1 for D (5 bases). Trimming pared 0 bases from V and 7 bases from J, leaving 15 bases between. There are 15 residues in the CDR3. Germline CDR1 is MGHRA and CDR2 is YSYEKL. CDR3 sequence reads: CASSQDRGTDFGYTF. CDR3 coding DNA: TGCGCCAGCAGCCAAGATCGCGGGACGGACTTTGGCTACACCTTC.

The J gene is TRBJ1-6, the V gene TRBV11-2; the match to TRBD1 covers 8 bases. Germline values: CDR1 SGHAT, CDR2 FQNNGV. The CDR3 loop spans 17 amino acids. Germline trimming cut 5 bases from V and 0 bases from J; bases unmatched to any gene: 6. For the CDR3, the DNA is TGTGCCAGCAGCCCTGGGACAGGCAGCTCCTATAATTCACCCCTCCACTTT. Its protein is CASSPGTGSSYNSPLHF.

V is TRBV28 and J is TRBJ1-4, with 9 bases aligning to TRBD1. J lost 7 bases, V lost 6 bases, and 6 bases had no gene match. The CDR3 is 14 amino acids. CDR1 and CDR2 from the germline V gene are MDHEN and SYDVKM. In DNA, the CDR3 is TGTGCCAGCAGCTCCGGGACAGGGATTGAAAAACTGTTTTTT. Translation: CASSSGTGIEKLFF.

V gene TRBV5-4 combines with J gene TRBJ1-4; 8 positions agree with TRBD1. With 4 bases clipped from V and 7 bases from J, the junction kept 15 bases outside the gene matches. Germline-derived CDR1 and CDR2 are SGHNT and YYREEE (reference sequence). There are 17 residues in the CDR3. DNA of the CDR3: TGTGCCAGCAGCCCAGGGGGCGCGGGGATTTTTAGTGAAAAACTGTTTTTT. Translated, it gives CASSPGGAGIFSEKLFF.

The CDR3 loop reads CATRQGREKLFF. The CDR3 DNA reads as TGTGCCACTCGACAGGGGAGAGAAAAACTGTTTTTT. The chain employs TRBV13 and TRBJ1-4; 8 bases are a match to TRBD1. Losses at the gene ends were 10 bases for V and 8 bases for J; bases not matched to a gene: 6. This CDR3 contains 12 residues. Per germline, CDR1 PRHDT and CDR2 FYEKMQ (reference sequence).

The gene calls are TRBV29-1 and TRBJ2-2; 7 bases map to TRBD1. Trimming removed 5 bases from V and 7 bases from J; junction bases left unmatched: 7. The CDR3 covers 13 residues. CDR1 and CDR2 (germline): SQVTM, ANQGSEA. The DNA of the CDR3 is TGCAGCGTTACTTCTACAGGGGACGGGGAGCTGTTTTTT. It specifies CSVTSTGDGELFF.

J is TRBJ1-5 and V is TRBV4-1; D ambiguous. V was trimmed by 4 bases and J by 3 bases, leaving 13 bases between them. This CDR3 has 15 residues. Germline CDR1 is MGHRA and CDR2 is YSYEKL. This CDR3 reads CASSRSDVDNQPQHF. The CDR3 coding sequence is TGCGCCAGCAGCCGCAGCGATGTGGACAATCAGCCCCAGCATTTT.

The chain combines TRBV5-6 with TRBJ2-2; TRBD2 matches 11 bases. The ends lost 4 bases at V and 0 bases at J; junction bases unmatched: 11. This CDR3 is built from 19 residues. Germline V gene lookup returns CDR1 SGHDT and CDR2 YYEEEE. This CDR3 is CASSGTGTSGFANTGELFF. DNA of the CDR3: TGTGCCAGCAGCGGAACCGGGACTAGCGGATTCGCGAACACCGGGGAGCTGTTTTTT.

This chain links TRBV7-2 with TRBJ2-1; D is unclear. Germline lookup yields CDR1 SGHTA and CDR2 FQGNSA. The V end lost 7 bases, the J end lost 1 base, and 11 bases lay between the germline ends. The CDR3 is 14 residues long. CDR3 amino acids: CASIPPRSYNEQFF. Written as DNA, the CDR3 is TGTGCCAGCATCCCCCCCCGGTCCTACAATGAGCAGTTCTTC.